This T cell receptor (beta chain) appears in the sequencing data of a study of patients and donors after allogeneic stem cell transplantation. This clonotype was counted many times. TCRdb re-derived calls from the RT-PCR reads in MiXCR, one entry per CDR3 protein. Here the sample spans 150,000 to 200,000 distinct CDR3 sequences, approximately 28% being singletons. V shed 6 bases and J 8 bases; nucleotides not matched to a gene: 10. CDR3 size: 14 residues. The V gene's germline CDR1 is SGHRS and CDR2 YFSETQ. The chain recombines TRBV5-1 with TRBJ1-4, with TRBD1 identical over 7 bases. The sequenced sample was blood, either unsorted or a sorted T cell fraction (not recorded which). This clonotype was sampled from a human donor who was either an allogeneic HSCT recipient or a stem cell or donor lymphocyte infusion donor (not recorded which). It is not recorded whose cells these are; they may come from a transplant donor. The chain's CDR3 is CASTQGPSGEKLFF. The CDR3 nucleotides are TGCGCCAGCACACAGGGGCCCTCCGGGGAAAAACTGTTTTTT.